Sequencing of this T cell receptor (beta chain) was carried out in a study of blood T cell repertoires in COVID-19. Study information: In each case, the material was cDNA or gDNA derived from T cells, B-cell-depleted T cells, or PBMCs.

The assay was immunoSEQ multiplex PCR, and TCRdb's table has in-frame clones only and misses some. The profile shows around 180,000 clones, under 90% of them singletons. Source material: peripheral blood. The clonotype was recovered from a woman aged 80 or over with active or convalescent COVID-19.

The CDR3 sequence is CAISETIGTGIAGELFF. In DNA, the CDR3 is TGTGCCATCAGTGAGACCATCGGGACAGGAATCGCCGGGGAGCTGTTTTTT. The genes are TRBV10-3 and TRBJ2-2, with 8 bases aligning to TRBD1. CDR3 length equals 17 residues. J lost 6 bases, V lost 2 bases, and 11 bases had no gene match. Germline lookup yields CDR1 ENHRY and CDR2 SYGVKD.